This section outlines one T cell receptor (beta chain) sequence together with its context. Germline is not matched at one junction end, which may reflect a read error. These data belong to a study of CD4 and CD8 cells across lung adenocarcinoma regions. Via MiXCR, TCRdb re-called the PCR reads, giving one row per CDR3 protein. The sample consists of more than 9,500 distinct CDR3 sequences, over 45% of them appearing once. From germline, CDR1 is MRHNA and CDR2 SNTAGT. The CDR3 has 15 amino acids. This sequence originates from a male donor with lung adenocarcinoma. The CD4 and CD8 labels of this study may be unreliable. Sequencing was carried out using CD8+ T cells from the margin of a lung tumor. This chain uses TRBV6-4 with TRBJ2-3, with D maybe TRBD2 (5 bases). CDR3 sequence: CARGEGGGGTDTQYF. The CDR3 coding sequence is TGTGCCAGGGGTGAAGGAGGAGGAGGCACAGATACCCAGTATTTC.